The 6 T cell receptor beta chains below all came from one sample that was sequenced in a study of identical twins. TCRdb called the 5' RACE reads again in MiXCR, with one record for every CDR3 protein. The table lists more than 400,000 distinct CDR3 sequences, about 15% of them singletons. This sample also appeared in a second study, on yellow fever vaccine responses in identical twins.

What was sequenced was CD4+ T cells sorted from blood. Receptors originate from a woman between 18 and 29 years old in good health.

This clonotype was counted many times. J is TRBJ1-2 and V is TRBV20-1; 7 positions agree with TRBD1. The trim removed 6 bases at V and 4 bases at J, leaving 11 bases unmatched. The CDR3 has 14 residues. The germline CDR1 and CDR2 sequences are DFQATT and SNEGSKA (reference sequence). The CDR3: CSAPAGQAGYGYTF. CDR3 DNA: TGCAGTGCCCCAGCCGGACAGGCTGGCTATGGCTACACCTTC.

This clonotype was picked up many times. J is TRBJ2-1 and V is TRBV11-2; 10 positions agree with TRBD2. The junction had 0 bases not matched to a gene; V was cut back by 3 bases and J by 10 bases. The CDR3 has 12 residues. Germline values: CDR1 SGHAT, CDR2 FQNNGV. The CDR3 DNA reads TGTGCCAGCAGCTTTAGCGGGGGGGAGCAGTTCTTC. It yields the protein CASSFSGGEQFF.

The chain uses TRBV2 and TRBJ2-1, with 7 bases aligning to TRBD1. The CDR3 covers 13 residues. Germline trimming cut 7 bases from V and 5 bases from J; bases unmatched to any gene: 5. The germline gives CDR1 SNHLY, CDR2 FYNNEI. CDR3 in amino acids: CASNDGTDNEQFF. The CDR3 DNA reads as TGTGCCAGCAACGACGGGACAGACAATGAGCAGTTCTTC. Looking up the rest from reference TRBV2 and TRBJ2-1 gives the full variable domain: EPEVTQTPSHQVTQMGQEVILRCVPISNHLYFYWYRQILGQKVEFLVSFYNNEISEKSEIFDDQFSVERPDGSNFTLKIRSTKLEDSAMYFCASNDGTDNEQFFGPGTRLTVL.

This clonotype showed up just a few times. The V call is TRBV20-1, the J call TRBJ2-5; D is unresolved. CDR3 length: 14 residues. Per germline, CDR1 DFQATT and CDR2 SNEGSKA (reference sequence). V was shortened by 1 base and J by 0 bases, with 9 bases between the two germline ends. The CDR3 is CSARGPGYQETQYF. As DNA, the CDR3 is TGCAGTGCTAGAGGCCCCGGTTACCAAGAGACCCAGTACTTC.

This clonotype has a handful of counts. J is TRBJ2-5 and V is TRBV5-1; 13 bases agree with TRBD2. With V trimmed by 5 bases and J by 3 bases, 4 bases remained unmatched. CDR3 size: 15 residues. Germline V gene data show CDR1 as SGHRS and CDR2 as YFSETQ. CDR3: CASRWTSGGKETQYF. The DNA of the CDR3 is TGCGCCAGCAGATGGACTAGCGGGGGTAAAGAGACCCAGTACTTC.

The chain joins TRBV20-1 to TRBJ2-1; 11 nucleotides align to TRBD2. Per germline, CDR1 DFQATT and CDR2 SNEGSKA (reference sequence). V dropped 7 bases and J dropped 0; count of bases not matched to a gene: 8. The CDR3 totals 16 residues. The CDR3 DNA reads TGCAGTGGGGTTAGCGGGAGGGCAAGCTCCTACAATGAGCAGTTCTTC. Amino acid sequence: CSGVSGRASSYNEQFF.